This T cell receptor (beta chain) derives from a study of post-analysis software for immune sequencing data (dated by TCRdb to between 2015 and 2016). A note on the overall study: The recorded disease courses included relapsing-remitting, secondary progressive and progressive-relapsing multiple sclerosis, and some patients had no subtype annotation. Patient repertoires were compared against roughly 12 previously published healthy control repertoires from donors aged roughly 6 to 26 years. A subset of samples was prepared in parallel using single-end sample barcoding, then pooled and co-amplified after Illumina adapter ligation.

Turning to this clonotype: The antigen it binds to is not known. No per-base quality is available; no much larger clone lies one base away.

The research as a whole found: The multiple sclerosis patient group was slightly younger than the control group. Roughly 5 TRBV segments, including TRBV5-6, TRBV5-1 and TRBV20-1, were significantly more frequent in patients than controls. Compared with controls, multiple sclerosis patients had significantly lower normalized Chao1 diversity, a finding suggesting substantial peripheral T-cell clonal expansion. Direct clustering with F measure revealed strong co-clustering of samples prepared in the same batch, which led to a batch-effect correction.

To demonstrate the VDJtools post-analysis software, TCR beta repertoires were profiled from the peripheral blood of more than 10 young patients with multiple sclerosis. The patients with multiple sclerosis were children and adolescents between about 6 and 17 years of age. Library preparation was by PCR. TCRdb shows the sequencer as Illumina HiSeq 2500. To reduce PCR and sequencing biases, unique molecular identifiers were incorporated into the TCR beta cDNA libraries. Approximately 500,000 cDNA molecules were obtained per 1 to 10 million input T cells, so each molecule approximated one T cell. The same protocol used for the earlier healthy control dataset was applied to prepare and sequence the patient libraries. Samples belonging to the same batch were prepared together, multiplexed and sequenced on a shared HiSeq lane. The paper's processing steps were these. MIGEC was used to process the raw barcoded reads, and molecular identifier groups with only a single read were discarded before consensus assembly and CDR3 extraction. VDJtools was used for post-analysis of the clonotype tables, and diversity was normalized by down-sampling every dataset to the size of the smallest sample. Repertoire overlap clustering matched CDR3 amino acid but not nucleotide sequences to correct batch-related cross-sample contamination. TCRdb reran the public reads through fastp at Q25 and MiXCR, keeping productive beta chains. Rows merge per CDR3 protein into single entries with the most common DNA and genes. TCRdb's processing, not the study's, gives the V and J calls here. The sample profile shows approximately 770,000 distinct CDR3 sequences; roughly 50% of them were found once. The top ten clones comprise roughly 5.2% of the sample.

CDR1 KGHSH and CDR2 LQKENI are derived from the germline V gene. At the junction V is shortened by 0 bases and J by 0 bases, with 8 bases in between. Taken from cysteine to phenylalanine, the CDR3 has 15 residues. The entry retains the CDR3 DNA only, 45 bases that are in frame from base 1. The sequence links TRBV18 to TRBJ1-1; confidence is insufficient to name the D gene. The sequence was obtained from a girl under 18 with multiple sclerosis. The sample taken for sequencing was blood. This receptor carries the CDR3 CASSPPRQLNTEAFF. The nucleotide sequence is TGTGCCAGCTCACCACCTCGGCAGCTGAACACTGAAGCTTTCTTT.